Below, 15 T cell receptor beta chains from the same sample are listed, as sequenced in a study of blood T cell repertoires in COVID-19. The table came from immunoSEQ multiplex PCR; TCRdb's copy has only in-frame clones and leaves some out. The profile shows approximately 31,000 clones, approximately 90% of them singletons. Sequenced sample: peripheral blood. These receptor sequences come from a man in his 60s with acute or convalescent COVID-19.

V gene TRBV6-6 combines with J gene TRBJ1-1; 7 bases align to TRBD1. Germline loops: CDR1 MNHNY, CDR2 SVGAGI (reference sequence). The V gene end was trimmed by 6 bases and the J gene end by 0 bases; junction bases not matched to a gene: 10. The CDR3 sequence is 16 residues long. CDR3 region: CASRSPFDRVNTEAFF. The CDR3 bases are TGTGCCAGCAGGTCACCTTTCGACAGGGTGAACACTGAAGCTTTCTTT.

The chain joins TRBV4-1 to TRBJ2-1; TRBD2 agrees at 7 bases. J was trimmed by 7 bases and V by 5 bases; bases with no gene match: 11. CDR3 length: 15 residues. Germline values: CDR1 MGHRA, CDR2 YSYEKL. The DNA for the CDR3 is TGCGCCAGCAGCAACGGAGCGGGAAGGAAGAATGAGCAGTTCTTC. This sequence encodes CASSNGAGRKNEQFF.

CDR3 in amino acids: CASSLGGEYEQYF. DNA of the CDR3: TGCGCCAGCAGCTTGGGTGGGGAGTACGAGCAGTACTTC. The chain links TRBV5-1 to TRBJ2-7; D possibly corresponds to TRBD2 (5 bases). Deletions cut 0 bases from V and 4 bases from J, with 8 bases between. From germline, CDR1 is SGHRS and CDR2 YFSETQ. CDR3 length: 13 residues.

The chain employs TRBV4-3 and TRBJ2-7; the match to TRBD2 covers 8 bases. After removal of 0 bases from V and 5 bases from J, the junction contained 6 bases not matched to a gene. The CDR3 is 15 residues long. Germline lookup yields CDR1 LGHNA and CDR2 YSLEER. CDR3 sequence reads: CASSQEQREFDEQYF. CDR3 DNA sequence: TGCGCCAGCAGCCAAGAACAGCGGGAGTTCGACGAGCAGTACTTC.

This clone was observed once. This chain links TRBV7-9 with TRBJ2-2, with 8 bases lining up with TRBD1. J lost 4 bases, V lost 4 bases, and 2 bases had no gene match. Germline V lookup: CDR1 SEHNR, CDR2 FQNEAQ (reference sequence). The CDR3 has 14 residues. Written as DNA, the CDR3 is TGTGCCAGCAGCTCGACAGGGGCCACCGGGGAGCTGTTTTTT. Its translation: CASSSTGATGELFF.

The chain recombines TRBV29-1 with TRBJ1-1, with D possibly being TRBD1 (5 bases). This CDR3 is 11 amino acids long. Germline V lookup: CDR1 SQVTM, CDR2 ANQGSEA. The germline V and J ends were trimmed by 2 bases and 8 bases, with 9 bases remaining between them. The CDR3 DNA reads TGCAGCGTTGAAAGGGGACTGGAAGCTTTCTTT. Translation: CSVERGLEAFF.

This chain connects TRBV4-2 to TRBJ2-1, with 13 bases aligning to TRBD2. The CDR3 is 20 residues long. Germline CDR1 is LGHNA and CDR2 is YNFKEQ. V shed 1 base, J shed 2 bases, and the junction held 11 bases outside the gene matches. CDR3 nucleotide sequence: TGTGCCAGCAGCCAAGCGGCTGGACTAGCGGGAGTTGGCACCTACAATGAGCAGTTCTTC. This sequence encodes CASSQAAGLAGVGTYNEQFF.

The chain uses TRBV7-8 and TRBJ2-7; 9 nucleotides align to TRBD1. In germline, CDR1 is SGHVS, CDR2 FQNEAQ. V shed 5 bases, J shed 6 bases, and the junction held 11 bases outside the gene matches. This CDR3 spans 15 amino acids. The CDR3 here is CASSRIGTGFFEQYF. CDR3 nucleotide sequence: TGTGCCAGCAGCCGGATCGGGACAGGGTTCTTCGAGCAGTACTTC.

The chain is built from TRBV15 and TRBJ1-2; tentatively, D is TRBD1 (6 bases). CDR1 is LNHNV, CDR2 YYDKDF, per germline (reference sequence). The CDR3 spans 15 residues. V dropped 0 bases and J dropped 3 bases, with 11 bases sitting between them. In DNA, the CDR3 is TGTGCCACCAGCAGAGAGTGGGGGCCGGACTATGGCTACACCTTC. Translating gives CATSREWGPDYGYTF. The variable domain in full, with the rest retrieved from reference TRBV15 and TRBJ1-2, is DAMVIQNPRYQVTQFGKPVTLSCSQTLNHNVMYWYQQKSSQAPKLLFHYYDKDFNNEADTPDNFQSRRPNTSFCFLDIRSPGLGDTAMYLCATSREWGPDYGYTFGSGTRLTVV.

The DNA of the CDR3 is TGTGCCAGCAGGTTTACCGGGACAGACTACAATGAGCAGTTCTTC. Amino acids: CASRFTGTDYNEQFF. The chain links TRBV5-6 to TRBJ2-1, with 7 bases lining up with TRBD1. V trimming: 5 bases; J trimming: 3 bases; junction bases outside the gene matches: 8. Germline V lookup: CDR1 SGHDT, CDR2 YYEEEE. This CDR3 region has 15 residues.

The chain employs TRBV9 and TRBJ1-2, with D uncertain. The V gene lost 1 base and the J gene lost 8 bases, with 12 bases spanning the gap. The CDR3 has 13 residues. Germline V CDR1 and CDR2: SGDLS, YYNGEE. The CDR3 DNA follows: TGTGCCAGCAGCGTAACGGAGGTCGGGGGCTACACCTTC. It is translated as CASSVTEVGGYTF.

This chain connects TRBV5-1 to TRBJ1-1; possible D gene TRBD1, 6 bases. The CDR3 totals 14 residues. Trimming pared 0 bases from V and 1 base from J, leaving 7 bases between. Germline assignment: CDR1 SGHRS and CDR2 YFSETQ. The CDR3 loop is CASSLGGGNTEAFF. The CDR3 DNA sequence: TGCGCCAGCAGCTTGGGAGGGGGGAACACTGAAGCTTTCTTT.

This sequence joins TRBV24-1 and TRBJ2-1; perhaps TRBD1 as D (7 bases). The CDR3 is made up of 18 amino acids. V was pared by 1 base and J by 3 bases, with 18 bases between. Per germline, CDR1 KGHDR and CDR2 SFDVKD. The CDR3 spells CATSDFGGTGDLYNEQFF. CDR3 coding DNA: TGTGCCACCAGTGATTTCGGGGGAACAGGGGACCTCTACAATGAGCAGTTCTTC.

This clone has more than one count but fewer than ten. This chain uses TRBV30 with TRBJ2-7; 9 bases line up with TRBD1. The CDR3 is made up of 14 amino acids. Per the germline V gene, CDR1 is GTSNPN and CDR2 is SVGIG (reference sequence). Losses at the gene ends were 6 bases for V and 0 bases for J; bases not matched to a gene: 6. CDR3 nucleotides: TGTGCCTGCCTCGGGACAGGGAGCTCCTACGAGCAGTACTTC. Translation gives CACLGTGSSYEQYF. Variable domain in full (rest from reference TRBV30 and TRBJ2-7): SQTIHQWPATLVQPVGSPLSLECTVEGTSNPNLYWYRQAAGRGLQLLFYSVGIGQISSEVPQNLSASRPQDRQFILSSKKLLLSDSGFYLCACLGTGSSYEQYFGPGTRLTVT.

V is TRBV11-2 and J is TRBJ2-7; TRBD1 matches 8 bases. J lost 1 base, V lost 7 bases, and 12 bases had no gene match. There are 16 residues in the CDR3. Germline-derived CDR1 and CDR2 are SGHAT and FQNNGV. CDR3 in amino acids: CASMITGGMSSYEQYF. In nucleotides, the CDR3 is TGTGCCAGCATGATCACAGGGGGTATGTCATCCTACGAGCAGTACTTC.